This entry lists 3 T cell receptor beta chains sequenced from one sample in a study of response to subunit inactivated influenza vaccine. TCRdb re-called the RT-PCR reads through MiXCR, storing one row per CDR3 protein. The table has more than 450,000 distinct CDR3 sequences, over 9% seen once. The sample was also linked to a second study, of T cells expressing NK-cell markers. From that paper: Production of TCR beta cDNA relied on 5'RACE template switching with UMIs.

This specimen consisted of PBMCs from blood, obtained on the day of vaccination. These TCRs come from a man aged 45-65 years who received an inactivated influenza vaccine.

The V and J genes are TRBV7-2 and TRBJ2-7; unclear D gene. Trimming shortened V by 2 bases and J by 3 bases, and 14 bases separated the two germline ends. The CDR3 consists of 15 residues. Germline CDR1 and CDR2: SGHTA and FQGNSA. CDR3 protein: CASSLFSQPNYEQYF. DNA of the CDR3: TGTGCCAGCAGCTTATTCTCACAGCCCAACTACGAGCAGTACTTC.

There are many counts of this clonotype. V and J are TRBV20-1 and TRBJ2-5; the D is unclear. CDR1 is DFQATT, CDR2 SNEGSKA, per germline (reference sequence). V was trimmed by 5 bases and J by 2 bases, leaving 12 bases between them. The CDR3 sequence is 13 residues long. The CDR3 here is CSAQQWRQETQYF. CDR3 in DNA: TGCAGTGCTCAACAATGGCGGCAAGAGACCCAGTACTTC.

This clonotype was seen a handful of times. The chain employs TRBV5-1 and TRBJ2-5; TRBD2 aligns across 10 bases. This CDR3 comprises 15 residues. Per the germline V gene, CDR1 is SGHRS and CDR2 is YFSETQ. The junction had 8 bases not matched to a gene; V was cut back by 4 bases and J by 5 bases. DNA for the CDR3: TGCGCCAGCAGCCCTGGAGCGGGGGGGCAGGAGACCCAGTACTTC. Protein: CASSPGAGGQETQYF.